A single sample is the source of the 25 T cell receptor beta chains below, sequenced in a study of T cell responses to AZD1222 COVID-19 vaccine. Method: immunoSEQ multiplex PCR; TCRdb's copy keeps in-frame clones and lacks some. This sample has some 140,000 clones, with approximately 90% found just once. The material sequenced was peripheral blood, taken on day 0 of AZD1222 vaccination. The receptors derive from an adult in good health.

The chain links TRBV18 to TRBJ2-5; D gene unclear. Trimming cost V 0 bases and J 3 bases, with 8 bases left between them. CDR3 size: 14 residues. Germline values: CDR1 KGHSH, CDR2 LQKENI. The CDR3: CASSPPNSKETQYF. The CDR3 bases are TGTGCCAGCTCACCACCGAACTCCAAAGAGACCCAGTACTTC.

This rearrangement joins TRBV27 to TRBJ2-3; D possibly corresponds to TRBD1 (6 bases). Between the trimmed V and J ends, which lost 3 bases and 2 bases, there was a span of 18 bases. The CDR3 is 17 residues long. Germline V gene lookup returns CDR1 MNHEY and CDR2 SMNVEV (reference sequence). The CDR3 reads CASSFSGHGVVTDTQYF. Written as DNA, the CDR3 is TGTGCCAGCAGTTTTTCGGGACATGGGGTGGTCACAGATACGCAGTATTTT.

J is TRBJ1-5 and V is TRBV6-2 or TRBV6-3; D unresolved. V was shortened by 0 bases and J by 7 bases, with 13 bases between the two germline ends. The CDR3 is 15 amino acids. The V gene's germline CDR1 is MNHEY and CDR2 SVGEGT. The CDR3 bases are TGTGCCAGCAGTTACTCGGCCGACCCAAGGCAGCCCCAGCATTTT. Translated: CASSYSADPRQPQHF.

The CDR3 is CASSPSRGTSYEQYF. The CDR3 DNA reads TGTGCCAGCTCACCTAGTAGGGGGACCTCCTACGAGCAGTACTTC. The chain has TRBV18 and TRBJ2-7; D may be TRBD1 (6 bases). V lost 3 bases and J 0 bases, leaving 12 bases between the germline ends. Germline CDR1 and CDR2: KGHSH and LQKENI. This CDR3 is 15 amino acids long.

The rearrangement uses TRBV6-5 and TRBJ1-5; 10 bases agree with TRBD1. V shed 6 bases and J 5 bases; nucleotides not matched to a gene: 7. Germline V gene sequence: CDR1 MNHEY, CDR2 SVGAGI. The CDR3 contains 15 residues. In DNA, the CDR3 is TGTGCCAGCAGCACGGACAGGGGGAGGGATCAGCCCCAGCATTTT. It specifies CASSTDRGRDQPQHF.

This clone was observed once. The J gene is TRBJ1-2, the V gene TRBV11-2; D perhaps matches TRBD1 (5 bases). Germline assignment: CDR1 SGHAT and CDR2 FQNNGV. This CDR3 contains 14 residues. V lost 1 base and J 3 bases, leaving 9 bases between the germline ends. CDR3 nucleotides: TGTGCCAGCAGCTTAGCGGGGCGCGACTATGGCTACACCTTC. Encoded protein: CASSLAGRDYGYTF.

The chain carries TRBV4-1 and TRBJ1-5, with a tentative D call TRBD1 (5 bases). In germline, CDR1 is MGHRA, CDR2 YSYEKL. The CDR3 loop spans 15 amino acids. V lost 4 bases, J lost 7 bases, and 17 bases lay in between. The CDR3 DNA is TGCGCCAGCAGCCCCCGAGAGGGGTTCGGCCAGCCCCAGCATTTT. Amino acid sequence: CASSPREGFGQPQHF.

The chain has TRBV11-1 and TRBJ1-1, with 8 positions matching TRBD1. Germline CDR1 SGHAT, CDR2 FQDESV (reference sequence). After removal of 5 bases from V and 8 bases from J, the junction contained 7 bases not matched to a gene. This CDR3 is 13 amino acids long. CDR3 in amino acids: CASSHDRGPEAFF. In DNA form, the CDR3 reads TGTGCCAGCAGCCATGACAGGGGACCCGAAGCTTTCTTT.

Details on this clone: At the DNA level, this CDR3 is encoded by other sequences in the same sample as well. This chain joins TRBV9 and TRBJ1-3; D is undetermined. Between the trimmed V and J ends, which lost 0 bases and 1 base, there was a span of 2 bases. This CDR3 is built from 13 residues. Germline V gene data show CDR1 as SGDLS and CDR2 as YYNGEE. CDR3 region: CASSVGSGNTIYF. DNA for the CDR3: TGTGCCAGCAGCGTAGGATCTGGAAACACCATATATTTT.

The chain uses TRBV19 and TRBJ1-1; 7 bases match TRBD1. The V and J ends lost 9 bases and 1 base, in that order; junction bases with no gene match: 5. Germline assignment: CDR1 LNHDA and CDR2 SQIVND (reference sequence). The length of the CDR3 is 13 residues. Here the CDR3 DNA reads TGTGCCAGCAGGGGGGTGACGAACACTGAAGCTTTCTTT. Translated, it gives CASRGVTNTEAFF.

CDR3 nucleotides: TGTGCCAGCAGTGGCAGGAGAGGACAGTATAATTCACCCCTCCACTTT. It translates to CASSGRRGQYNSPLHF. The rearrangement uses TRBV6-1 and TRBJ1-6; maybe TRBD1 (6 bases). The CDR3 runs to 16 residues. V lost 4 bases to trimming and J lost 4 bases, with 14 bases between them. Per the germline V gene, CDR1 is MNHNS and CDR2 is SASEGT.

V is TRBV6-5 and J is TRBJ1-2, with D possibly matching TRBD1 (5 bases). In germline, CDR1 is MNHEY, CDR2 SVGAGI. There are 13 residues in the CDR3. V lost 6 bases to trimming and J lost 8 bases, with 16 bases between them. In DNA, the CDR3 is TGTGCCAGCAGGCCTACAGGTGGGGGGGGCTACACCTTC. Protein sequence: CASRPTGGGGYTF.

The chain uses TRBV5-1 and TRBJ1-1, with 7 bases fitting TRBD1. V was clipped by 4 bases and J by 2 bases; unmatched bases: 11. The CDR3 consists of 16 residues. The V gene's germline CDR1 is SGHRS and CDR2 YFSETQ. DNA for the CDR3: TGCGCCAGCAGCGCCCGGCGCGACAGGGATAACACTGAAGCTTTCTTT. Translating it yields CASSARRDRDNTEAFF.

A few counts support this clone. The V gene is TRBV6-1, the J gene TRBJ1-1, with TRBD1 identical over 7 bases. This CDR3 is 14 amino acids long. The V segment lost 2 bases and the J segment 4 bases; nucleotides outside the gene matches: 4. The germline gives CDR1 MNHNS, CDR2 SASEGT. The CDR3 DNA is TGTGCCAGCAGTGAACAGGGGGATCGCACTGAAGCTTTCTTT. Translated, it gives CASSEQGDRTEAFF.

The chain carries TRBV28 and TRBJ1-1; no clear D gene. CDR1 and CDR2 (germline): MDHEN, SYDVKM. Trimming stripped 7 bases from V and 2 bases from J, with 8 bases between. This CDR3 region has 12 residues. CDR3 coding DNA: TGTGCCAGCACCCGAGTAAACACTGAAGCTTTCTTT. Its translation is CASTRVNTEAFF.

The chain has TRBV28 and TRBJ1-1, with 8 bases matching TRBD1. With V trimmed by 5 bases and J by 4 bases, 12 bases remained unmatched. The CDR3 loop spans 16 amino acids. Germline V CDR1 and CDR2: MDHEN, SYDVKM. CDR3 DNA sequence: TGTGCCAGCAGTCGGACCCGGACAGGGAGATTCACTGAAGCTTTCTTT. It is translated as CASSRTRTGRFTEAFF.

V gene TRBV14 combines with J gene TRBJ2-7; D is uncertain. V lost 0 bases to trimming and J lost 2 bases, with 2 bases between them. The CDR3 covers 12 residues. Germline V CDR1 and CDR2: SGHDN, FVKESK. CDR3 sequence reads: CASSQDTYEQYF. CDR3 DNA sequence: TGTGCCAGCAGCCAAGATACCTACGAGCAGTACTTC.

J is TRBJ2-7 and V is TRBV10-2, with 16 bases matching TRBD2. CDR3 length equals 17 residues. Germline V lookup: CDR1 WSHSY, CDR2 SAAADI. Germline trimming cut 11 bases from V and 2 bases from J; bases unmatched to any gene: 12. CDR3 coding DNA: TGCGCCTGCGCCGGGACTAGCGGGAGGGCCGGGACCTACGAGCAGTACTTC. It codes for CACAGTSGRAGTYEQYF.

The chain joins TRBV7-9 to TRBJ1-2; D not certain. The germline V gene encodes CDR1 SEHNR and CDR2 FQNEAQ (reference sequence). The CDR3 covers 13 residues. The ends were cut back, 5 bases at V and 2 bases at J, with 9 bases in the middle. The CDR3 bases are TGTGCCAGCAGCCTCAACTGGAACTATGGCTACACCTTC. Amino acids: CASSLNWNYGYTF. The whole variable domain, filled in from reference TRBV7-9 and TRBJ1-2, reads DTGVSQNPRHKITKRGQNVTFRCDPISEHNRLYWYRQTLGQGPEFLTYFQNEAQLEKSRLLSDRFSAERPKGSFSTLEIQRTEQGDSAMYLCASSLNWNYGYTFGSGTRLTVV.

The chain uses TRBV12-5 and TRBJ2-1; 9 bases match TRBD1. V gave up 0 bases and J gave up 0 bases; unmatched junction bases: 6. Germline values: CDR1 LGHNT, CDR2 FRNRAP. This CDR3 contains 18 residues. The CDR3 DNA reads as TGTGCTAGTGGTTTGGTACCCGGGACAGGGAACTCCTACAATGAGCAGTTCTTC. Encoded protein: CASGLVPGTGNSYNEQFF.

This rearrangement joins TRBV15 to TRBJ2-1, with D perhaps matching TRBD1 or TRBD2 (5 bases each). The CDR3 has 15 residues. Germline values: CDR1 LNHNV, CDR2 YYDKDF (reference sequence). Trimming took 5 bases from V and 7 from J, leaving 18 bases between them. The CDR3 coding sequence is TGTGCCACCAGCCCTAAGTATGACGGGGCAAATGAGCAGTTCTTC. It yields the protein CATSPKYDGANEQFF.

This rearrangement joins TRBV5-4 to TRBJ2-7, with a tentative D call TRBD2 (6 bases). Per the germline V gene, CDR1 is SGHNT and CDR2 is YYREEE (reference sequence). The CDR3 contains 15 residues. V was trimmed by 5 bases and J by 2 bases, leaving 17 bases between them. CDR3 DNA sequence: TGTGCCAGCAGTTGGGACGGGGGAGGCGCCTACGAGCAGTACTTC. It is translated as CASSWDGGGAYEQYF. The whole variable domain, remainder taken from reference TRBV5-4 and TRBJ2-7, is ETGVTQSPTHLIKTRGQQVTLRCSSQSGHNTVSWYQQALGQGPQFIFQYYREEENGRGNFPPRFSGLQFPNYSSELNVNALELDDSALYLCASSWDGGGAYEQYFGPGTRLTVT.

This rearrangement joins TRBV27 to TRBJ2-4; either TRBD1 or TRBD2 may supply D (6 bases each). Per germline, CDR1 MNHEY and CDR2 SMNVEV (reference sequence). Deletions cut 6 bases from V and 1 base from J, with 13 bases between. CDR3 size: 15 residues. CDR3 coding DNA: TGTGCCAGCAGACGGGGGCCCACGGCCAAAAACATTCAGTACTTC. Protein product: CASRRGPTAKNIQYF.

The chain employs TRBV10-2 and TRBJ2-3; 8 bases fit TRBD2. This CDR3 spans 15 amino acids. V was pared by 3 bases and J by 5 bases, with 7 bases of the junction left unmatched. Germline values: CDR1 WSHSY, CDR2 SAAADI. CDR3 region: CASSDSREGQDTQYF. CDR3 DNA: TGCGCCAGCAGTGATAGTCGGGAGGGCCAAGATACGCAGTATTTT.

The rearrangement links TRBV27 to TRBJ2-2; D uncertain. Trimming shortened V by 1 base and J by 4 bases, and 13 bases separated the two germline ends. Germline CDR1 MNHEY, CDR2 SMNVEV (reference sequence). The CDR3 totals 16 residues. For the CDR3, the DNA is TGTGCCAGCAGTTTATTGACCCCCGTTGGCACCGGGGAGCTGTTTTTT. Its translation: CASSLLTPVGTGELFF.